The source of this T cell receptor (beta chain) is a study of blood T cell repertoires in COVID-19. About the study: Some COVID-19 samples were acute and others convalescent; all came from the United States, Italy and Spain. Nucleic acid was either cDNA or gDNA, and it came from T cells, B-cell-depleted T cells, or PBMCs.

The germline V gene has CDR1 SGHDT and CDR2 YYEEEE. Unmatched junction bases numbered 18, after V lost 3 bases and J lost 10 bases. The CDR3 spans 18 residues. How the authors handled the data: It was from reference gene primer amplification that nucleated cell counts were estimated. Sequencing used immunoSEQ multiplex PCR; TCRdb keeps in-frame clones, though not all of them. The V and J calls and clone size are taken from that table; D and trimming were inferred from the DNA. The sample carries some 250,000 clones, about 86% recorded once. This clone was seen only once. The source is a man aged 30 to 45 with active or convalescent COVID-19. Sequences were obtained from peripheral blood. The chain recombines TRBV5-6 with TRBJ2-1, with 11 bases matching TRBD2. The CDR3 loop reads CASSSNDPLAGAAWEQFF. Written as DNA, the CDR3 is TGTGCCAGCAGCTCGAACGACCCACTAGCGGGGGCCGCTTGGGAGCAGTTCTTC.